These T cell receptor beta chains were read from a single sample in a study of T-cell memory formation after mild COVID-19. Via MiXCR, TCRdb re-called the 5' RACE reads, giving one row per CDR3 protein. Of about 320,000 distinct CDR3 sequences in the sample, about 13% were seen once. Input material: PBMCs or a T cell subset sorted from them (not recorded which). The receptors shown here come from a man in his late teens or twenties who had mild COVID-19 (a few samples of this study predate the infection). Cell type and time point are not known. Both conserved end residues are part of each CDR3. A D gene is named only where the DNA matches it firmly. Clone size is stated in some rows and not others, as once, few, many or a class when expanded.

D	J	V	size	DNA	CDR3
-	TRBJ2-3	TRBV28	-	TGTGCCAGCAGCCACCGCCCCCGTCGCCCAGATACGCAGTATTTT	CASSHRPRRPDTQYF
TRBD1	TRBJ2-3	TRBV7-3	many	TGTGCCAGCAGCCCTGGGACAGTGGCAGATACGCAGTATTTT	CASSPGTVADTQYF
TRBD1	TRBJ1-4	TRBV4-2	many	TGTGCCAGCAGCCAAGATGCGGGGACAGGGGGTGAAAAACTGTTTTTT	CASSQDAGTGGEKLFF
-	TRBJ1-1	TRBV4-1	-	TGCGCCAGCAGCCCCGGAGGGAGAAGGAACACTGAAGCTTTCTTT	CASSPGGRRNTEAFF
-	TRBJ2-1	TRBV20-1	many	TGCAGTGCCATAAGGGGGTTTTCCTACAATGAGCAGTTCTTC	CSAIRGFSYNEQFF
-	TRBJ2-3	TRBV30	-	TGTGCCTGGAGTTTAACCGGGGCAGATACGCAGTATTTT	CAWSLTGADTQYF
-	TRBJ1-5	TRBV5-5	-	TGTGCCAGCAGCTTGGGGGTTGCCGGCTATTATAGCAATCAGCCCCAGCATTTT	CASSLGVAGYYSNQPQHF
-	TRBJ1-2	TRBV7-9	few	TGTGCCAGCAGCACAGGGACCCCCGTACGAGGCTACACCTTC	CASSTGTPVRGYTF
-	TRBJ1-1	TRBV4-2	few	TGTGCCAGCAGCCAAGGTCCGGGAGAAGAGGGGATGAACACTGAAGCTTTCTTT	CASSQGPGEEGMNTEAFF
-	TRBJ1-1	TRBV6-2/TRBV6-3	few	TGTGCCAGCAGTTACGCCGGGACGGACAATCGGGGGGCTTTCTTT	CASSYAGTDNRGAFF
-	TRBJ1-2	TRBV20-1	-	TGCAGTTCCTGGGGGAGCTATGGCTACACCTTC	CSSWGSYGYTF
-	TRBJ1-2	TRBV11-2	-	TGTGCCAGCAGCTTAGATCCAGGAATCTATGGCTACACCTTC	CASSLDPGIYGYTF
TRBD2	TRBJ2-1	TRBV27	-	TGTGCCAGCAGGTCTAGCGGGGGGTCCTTGAGCTCCTACAATGAGCAGTTCTTC	CASRSSGGSLSSYNEQFF
TRBD1	TRBJ1-1	TRBV6-5	few	TGTGCCAGCAGTCCCGAGGGGGCCACTGAAGCTTTCTTT	CASSPEGATEAFF
TRBD2	TRBJ2-3	TRBV5-5	few	TGTGCCAGCAGCGGGGGGGAGTCCACGCAGTATTTT	CASSGGESTQYF
-	TRBJ2-3	TRBV24-1	-	TGTGCCACCAGTTCGGAGGGAGGCAGCGGGGATACGCAGTATTTT	CATSSEGGSGDTQYF
TRBD2	TRBJ2-2	TRBV7-2	-	TGTGCCAGCAGCTCCCTAGCGGGGGGCGTCGTAGCCGGGGAGCTGTTTTTT	CASSSLAGGVVAGELFF
-	TRBJ2-1	TRBV9	-	TGTGCCAACCGTGAAAGTGAGCAGTTCTTC	CANRESEQFF
-	TRBJ2-5	TRBV2	-	TGTGCCAGCAATCGGCTAGCTGATGAGACCCAGTACTTC	CASNRLADETQYF
-	TRBJ2-5	TRBV5-1	-	TGCGCCAGCAGCTTGATCGGGGGAAAGGGGGAGACCCAGTACTTC	CASSLIGGKGETQYF
-	TRBJ1-4	TRBV6-1	-	TGTGCCAGCAGTGAAGGGGCGGCTATCCTGACTAATGAAAAACTGTTTTTT	CASSEGAAILTNEKLFF
-	TRBJ2-7	TRBV5-1	many	TGCGCCAGCAGCTTGGAAGCAGGGAAAGTCTCCTACGAGCAGTACTTC	CASSLEAGKVSYEQYF
TRBD2	TRBJ2-5	TRBV20-1	many	TGCAGTGCTAGACTTGCGGGGGGACCCCAAGAGACCCAGTACTTC	CSARLAGGPQETQYF
-	TRBJ2-7	TRBV2	few	TGTGCCAGCAGTGAAGAGGGTGACGGAACCTACGAGCAGTACTTC	CASSEEGDGTYEQYF
TRBD2	TRBJ2-1	TRBV12-3/TRBV12-4	-	TGTGCCAGCAGTTTTCGGACTAGCGGGTACAATGAGCAGTTCTTC	CASSFRTSGYNEQFF
-	TRBJ2-5	TRBV6-2/TRBV6-3	few	TGTGCCAGCAGTTACTCGTCTAGGGATCGAGAGACCCAGTACTTC	CASSYSSRDRETQYF
TRBD1	TRBJ1-2	TRBV2	few	TGTGCCAGCAGTAGACGGACAGGGGGCCATGGCTACACCTTC	CASSRRTGGHGYTF
-	TRBJ2-7	TRBV28	many	TGTGCCAGCAGTTTACCCCAGAGCTACGAGCAGTACTTC	CASSLPQSYEQYF
TRBD2	TRBJ2-3	TRBV4-3	-	TGCGCCAGCAGCCAAGATCATAGCGGGGGGACAGATACGCAGTATTTT	CASSQDHSGGTDTQYF